This entry describes one T cell receptor beta chain. Its antigen target is currently unknown. Qualities for individual bases were not recorded, and no much larger clone is one base off. This record comes from a study of cytomegalovirus exposure and HLA in healthy donors (dated by TCRdb to about 2017). Background for the entire study: The roughly 700 repertoires of the first cohort and the 120 validation repertoires were produced on the same platform, according to a later analysis. The study aimed to test whether signatures of past pathogen exposure could be identified by cataloging public T cell receptors. A separate validation cohort of 100 to 150 different subjects was used in addition to the approximately 670-subject first cohort. The study combined high-throughput TCR immunosequencing, statistical association of individual TCRs with disease status, and machine learning to predict cytomegalovirus infection status. General study outcomes and caveats: Most TCR sequences were seen in very few donors, while some public TCRs were found in many individuals. In the study, roughly 160 TCR beta chains were listed as associated with cytomegalovirus. It was suggested by the authors that the approach could potentially be generalized to other disease states and immunological phenotypes. Cytomegalovirus status was reported to be diagnosed by the classifier with high specificity and sensitivity in both the original and validation cohorts. A later analysis found that TCRs clustered in the first cohort also tended to co-occur in the roughly 110 validation repertoires, with more than 90% of cluster scores above 0. A later analysis had no HLA typing for the validation cohort, so co-occurrence there was scored across all 110 or so repertoires. In vitro tests confirmed that a few of the cytomegalovirus-associated TCR beta chains recognize cytomegalovirus antigens.

Relative to germline, V is 6 bases shorter and J is 4 bases shorter, with 15 bases between their ends. Reading from cysteine to phenylalanine, the CDR3 counts 15 amino acids. The only DNA kept is the CDR3, 45 bases in frame from the first base. Via the germline V gene, CDR1 is SGHNT and CDR2 YENEEA. The library was produced with the immunoSEQ multiplex PCR assay. The authors' pipeline ran thus. A statistical classification framework was built to diagnose cytomegalovirus status from the catalog of TCR beta chain sequences. TCRdb obtained this table from immuneACCESS and retained in-frame rearrangements with V and J assigned. These tables miss some clones; where compared with another copy, unresolved V genes account for less than half of the shortfall, and the remainder is unexplained. V, J and clone size are taken as reported in that table, and D and trimming were inferred from the DNA itself. Counted in this sample were 150,000 to 200,000 clones; roughly 91% of them appeared once. The top ten clonotypes cover 3% of the sample.

Donors formed part of the validation cohort, which comprised 120 subjects and was distinct from the first cohort of under 850 subjects. The sequence came from a man between 18 and 29 years old in good health and CMV-seronegative. Input material: PBMCs. Recombination joined TRBV11-3 with TRBJ2-2; TRBD2 is a possible D gene, resting on 6 matching bases. The CDR3 reads as follows: CASRLGREVTGELFF. The bases read TGTGCCAGCAGGCTCGGCAGGGAGGTCACCGGGGAGCTGTTTTTT. The full variable domain, with segments outside the CDR3 supplied by the reference TRBV11-3 and TRBJ2-2 proteins, appears as EAGVVQSPRYKIIEKKQPVAFWCNPISGHNTLYWYLQNLGQGPELLIRYENEEAVDDSQLPKDRFSAERLKGVDSTLKIQPAELGDSAVYLCASRLGREVTGELFFGEGSRLTVL.